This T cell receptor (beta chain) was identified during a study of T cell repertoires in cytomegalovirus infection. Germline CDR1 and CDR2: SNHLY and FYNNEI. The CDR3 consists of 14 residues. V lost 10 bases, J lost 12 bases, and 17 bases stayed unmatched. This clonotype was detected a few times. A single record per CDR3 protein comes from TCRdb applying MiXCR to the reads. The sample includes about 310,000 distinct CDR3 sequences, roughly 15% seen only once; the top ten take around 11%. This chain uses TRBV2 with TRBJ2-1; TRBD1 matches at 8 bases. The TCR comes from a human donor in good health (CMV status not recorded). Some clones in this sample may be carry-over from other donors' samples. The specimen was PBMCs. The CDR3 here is CANYEWGRGQPQFF. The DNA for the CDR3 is TGTGCCAACTACGAGTGGGGCAGGGGGCAGCCGCAGTTCTTC.